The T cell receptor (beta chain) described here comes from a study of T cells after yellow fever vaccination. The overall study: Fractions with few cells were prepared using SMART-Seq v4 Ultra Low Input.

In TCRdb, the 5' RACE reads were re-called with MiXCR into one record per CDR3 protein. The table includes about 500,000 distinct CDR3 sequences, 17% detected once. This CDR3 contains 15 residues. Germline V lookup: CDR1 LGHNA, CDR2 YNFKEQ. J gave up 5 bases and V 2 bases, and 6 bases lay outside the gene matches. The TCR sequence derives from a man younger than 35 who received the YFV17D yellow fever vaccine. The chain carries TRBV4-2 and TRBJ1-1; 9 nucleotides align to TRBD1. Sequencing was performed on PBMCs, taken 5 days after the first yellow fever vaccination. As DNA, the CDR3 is TGTGCCAGCAGCCAAAGGACAGGGGCATGGACTGAAGCTTTCTTT. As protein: CASSQRTGAWTEAFF.